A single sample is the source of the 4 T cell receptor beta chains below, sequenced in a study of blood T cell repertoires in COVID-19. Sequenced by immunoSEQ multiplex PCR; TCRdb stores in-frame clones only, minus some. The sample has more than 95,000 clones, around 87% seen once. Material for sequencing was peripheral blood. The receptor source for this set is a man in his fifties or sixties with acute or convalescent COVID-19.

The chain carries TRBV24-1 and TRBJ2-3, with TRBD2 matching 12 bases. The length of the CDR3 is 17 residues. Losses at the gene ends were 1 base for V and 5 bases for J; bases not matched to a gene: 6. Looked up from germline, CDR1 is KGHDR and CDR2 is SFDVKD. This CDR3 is CATSDFRLAGGGDTQYF. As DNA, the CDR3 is TGTGCCACCAGTGATTTTCGGCTAGCGGGAGGGGGAGATACGCAGTATTTT.

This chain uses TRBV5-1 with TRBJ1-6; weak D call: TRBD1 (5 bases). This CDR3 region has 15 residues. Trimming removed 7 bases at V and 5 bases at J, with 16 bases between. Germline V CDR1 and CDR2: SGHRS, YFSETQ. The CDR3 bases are TGCGCCAGCCAGGGTGGCGCGGCTAATAATTCACCCCTCCACTTT. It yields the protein CASQGGAANNSPLHF.

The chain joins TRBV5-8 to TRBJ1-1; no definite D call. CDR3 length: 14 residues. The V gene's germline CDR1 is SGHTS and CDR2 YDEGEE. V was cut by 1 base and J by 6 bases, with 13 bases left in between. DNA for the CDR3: TGTGCCAGCAGCTTGTGGCAGCTAGACTCTGAAGCTTTCTTT. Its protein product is CASSLWQLDSEAFF.

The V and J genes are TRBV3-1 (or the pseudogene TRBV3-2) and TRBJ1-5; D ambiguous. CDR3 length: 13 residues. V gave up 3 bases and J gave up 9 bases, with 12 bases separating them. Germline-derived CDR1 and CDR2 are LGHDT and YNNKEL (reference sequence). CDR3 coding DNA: TGTGCCAGCAGCCACCGTGAAGCGGGGCCCCAGCATTTT. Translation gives CASSHREAGPQHF.